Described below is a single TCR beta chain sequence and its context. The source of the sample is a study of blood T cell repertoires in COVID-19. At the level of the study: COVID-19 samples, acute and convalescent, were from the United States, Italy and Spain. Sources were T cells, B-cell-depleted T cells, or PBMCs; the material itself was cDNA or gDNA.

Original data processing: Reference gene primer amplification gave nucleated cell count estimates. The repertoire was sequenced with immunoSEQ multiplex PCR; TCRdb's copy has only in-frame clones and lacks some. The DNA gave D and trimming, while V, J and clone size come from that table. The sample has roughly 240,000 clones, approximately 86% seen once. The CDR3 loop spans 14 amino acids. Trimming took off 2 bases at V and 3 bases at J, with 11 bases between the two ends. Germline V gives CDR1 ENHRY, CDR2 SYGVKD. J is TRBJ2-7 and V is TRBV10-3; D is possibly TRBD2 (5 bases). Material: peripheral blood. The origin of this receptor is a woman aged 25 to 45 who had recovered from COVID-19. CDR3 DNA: TGTGCCATCAGTGAGGGGGAGAAGAACTACGAGCAGTACTTC. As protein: CAISEGEKNYEQYF.